Listed below are T cell receptor beta chains from one sample, sequenced in a study of shared clonotypes between healthy human individuals. The method was immunoSEQ multiplex PCR; TCRdb's version includes in-frame clones alone and lacks a portion of them. The table shows 180,000 or so clones, with around 93% occurring only once. Sequencing input: naive CD4+ T cells sorted from blood. The origin of the receptors is a woman in her thirties in good health. Each CDR3 is given with its conserved first and last residue. The D gene is left open where the match is weak. A row's size may be missing; if present it is once, few, many or a size class.

TGTGCCAGCAGTCGACCTGGGTACGAGCAGTACTTC	CASSRPGYEQYF	12	NA	TRBV6-6	TRBJ2-7	NA
TGTGCCAGCAGCAGACTAGCGGGAGTCGGTGAGCAGTTCTTC	CASSRLAGVGEQFF	14	NA	TRBV6-5	TRBJ2-1	TRBD2
TGTGCCAGCAGTTCTAGCGGTCGCTCCTACGAGCAGTACTTC	CASSSSGRSYEQYF	14	NA	TRBV28	TRBJ2-7	TRBD2
TGTGCCAGCAGAGGACTGGACAGGGGAAACTATGGCTACACCTTC	CASRGLDRGNYGYTF	15	NA	TRBV11-2	TRBJ1-2	TRBD1
TGCGCCAGCAGCCAAGGGGAACGGGAGCCCCCCGGTAAGCAGTTCTTC	CASSQGEREPPGKQFF	16	NA	TRBV4-1	TRBJ2-1	NA
TGTGCCAGCAGTCTGACAGCGGGAGGTAACGAGCAGTACTTC	CASSLTAGGNEQYF	14	once	TRBV7-9	TRBJ2-7	TRBD2
TGTGCCAGCAGTACCTATCGGGACAGGCAGAACACCGGGGAGCTGTTTTTT	CASSTYRDRQNTGELFF	17	NA	TRBV28	TRBJ2-2	TRBD1
TGTGCCAGCAGCGTTCAGTCAGATACGCAGTATTTT	CASSVQSDTQYF	12	NA	TRBV9	TRBJ2-3	NA
TGTGCCAGTGGGGACTGGAGTTCCCAGCCCCAGCATTTT	CASGDWSSQPQHF	13	NA	TRBV19	TRBJ1-5	NA
TGTGCCAGCACCGGGGGTAGCGATGAGCAGTTCTTC	CASTGGSDEQFF	12	NA	TRBV2	TRBJ2-1	NA
TGTGCCAGCAGCCGGACCGGGGAGGAGACCCAGTACTTC	CASSRTGEETQYF	13	NA	TRBV7-2	TRBJ2-5	NA
TGTGCCAGCTTTTTTATCGCGTCGGGACTAGCGGGGGATACGCAGTATTTT	CASFFIASGLAGDTQYF	17	NA	TRBV2	TRBJ2-3	TRBD2
TGTGCCAGCAGTACGATCACAGTGAACACTGAAGCTTTCTTT	CASSTITVNTEAFF	14	NA	TRBV6-1	TRBJ1-1	NA
TGCAGCGTTGAACTCGGACCACTTATGGAGCAGTACTTC	CSVELGPLMEQYF	13	NA	TRBV29-1	TRBJ2-7	NA
TGTGCCAGCTCAGACGGACAGGGGGTCTATGGCTACACCTTC	CASSDGQGVYGYTF	14	NA	TRBV18	TRBJ1-2	TRBD1
TGTGCCAGTAGTAGAAGTGGGGGGCAGGGGGCTGAAGCTTTCTTT	CASSRSGGQGAEAFF	15	NA	TRBV19	TRBJ1-1	TRBD1
TGCAGCGTTGGGGTAGCGGGAGCTGGCTACGAGCAGTACTTC	CSVGVAGAGYEQYF	14	NA	TRBV29-1	TRBJ2-7	TRBD2
TGTGCCAGCAGAGGGACAGAAAGCTCCTACGAGCAGTACTTC	CASRGTESSYEQYF	14	NA	TRBV2	TRBJ2-7	TRBD1
TGTGCCAGCAGCCTCTTTGGGTATTACGAGCAGTTCTTC	CASSLFGYYEQFF	13	NA	TRBV21-1	TRBJ2-1	NA
TGCGCCAGCAGCCAACAAAGCCTGTGGGAGCAGTACTTC	CASSQQSLWEQYF	13	NA	TRBV5-1	TRBJ2-5	NA
TGTGCCAGCAGTAGAGACGATTCCCCCCGGCGTGAGCAGTACTTC	CASSRDDSPRREQYF	15	once	TRBV28	TRBJ2-7	NA
TGTGCCAGTGGGGGATACAATGAGCAGTTCTTC	CASGGYNEQFF	11	NA	TRBV19	TRBJ2-1	NA
TGTGCCAGCAGCTTGAGGAGGGGGCGGGATACGCAGTATTTT	CASSLRRGRDTQYF	14	NA	TRBV11-2	TRBJ2-3	NA